The 12 T cell receptor beta chains reported below all come from one sample, sequenced in a study of blood T cell repertoires in COVID-19. Repertoires were generated with immunoSEQ multiplex PCR, while TCRdb's copy carries only in-frame clones and drops some. This sample has some 20,000 clones; 70% to 90% occur once, and the top ten carry about 4%. The sequenced sample consisted of peripheral blood. The origin of the receptors is a man aged 45-65 years with active COVID-19.

The rearrangement links TRBV4-3 to TRBJ1-1, with 8 bases lining up with TRBD1. This CDR3 is built from 16 residues. Per germline, CDR1 LGHNA and CDR2 YSLEER. J lost 0 bases, V lost 3 bases, and 6 bases had no gene match. The CDR3 protein is CASSQQGAGMNTEAFF. The CDR3 DNA sequence: TGCGCCAGCAGCCAGCAGGGGGCAGGGATGAACACTGAAGCTTTCTTT.

This sequence joins TRBV4-1 and TRBJ1-5, with 7 bases that match TRBD1. Germline CDR1 reads MGHRA; CDR2 reads YSYEKL. This CDR3 is built from 17 residues. J was trimmed by 5 bases and V by 3 bases; bases with no gene match: 13. The CDR3 DNA is TGCGCCAGCAGCCAGGGGATGCAGGGGGTACGAGATCAGCCCCAGCATTTT. It codes for CASSQGMQGVRDQPQHF.

CDR3 loop: CASSKAGGPNLDQETQYF. Written as DNA, the CDR3 is TGTGCCAGCAGCAAAGCGGGGGGGCCGAACCTAGACCAAGAGACCCAGTACTTC. This rearrangement joins TRBV21-1 to TRBJ2-5; TRBD2, the D gene given by the table, was not confirmed from the DNA. TRBV21-1 is classified as a pseudogene. This CDR3 region has 18 residues.

The CDR3 DNA reads as TGTGCCTGGAGCCCTCCAGGGAACACTGAAGCTTTCTTT. Protein product: CAWSPPGNTEAFF. The chain combines TRBV30 with TRBJ1-1; no clear D. Per germline, CDR1 GTSNPN and CDR2 SVGIG (reference sequence). V gave up 3 bases and J gave up 1 base, with 9 bases separating them. The CDR3 extends over 13 amino acids.

The V gene is TRBV7-9, the J gene TRBJ2-3; 7 nucleotides agree with TRBD2. V lost 7 bases, J lost 6 bases, and 13 bases stayed unmatched. The CDR3 has 15 residues. Germline V gene data show CDR1 as SEHNR and CDR2 as FQNEAQ (reference sequence). The CDR3 reads CASTTTSQGPDTQYF. The DNA of the CDR3 is TGTGCCAGCACTACGACTAGCCAGGGTCCCGATACGCAGTATTTT.

This sequence joins TRBV6-2 or TRBV6-3 and TRBJ2-5; a weak D match, TRBD2 (7 bases). Germline assignment: CDR1 MNHEY and CDR2 SVGEGT. The V end was cut by 5 bases, the J end by 5 bases, with 18 bases between. This CDR3 is 15 amino acids long. DNA of the CDR3: TGTGCCAGCAGTCCGCGCGCGGGGGCTCGGGAGACCCAGTACTTC. Amino acid sequence: CASSPRAGARETQYF.

The chain combines TRBV5-1 with TRBJ2-2; 9 bases fit TRBD1. The J segment lost 6 bases and the V segment lost 4 bases, leaving 7 bases of the junction unmatched. The CDR3 extends over 15 amino acids. Germline loops: CDR1 SGHRS, CDR2 YFSETQ. CDR3 DNA sequence: TGCGCCAGCAGCAGAGGACAGGGGTATGCCGGGGAGCTGTTTTTT. It specifies CASSRGQGYAGELFF.

The chain combines TRBV3-1 (or the pseudogene TRBV3-2) with TRBJ2-1; D is unclear. This CDR3 is 15 amino acids long. CDR1 is LGHDT, CDR2 YNNKEL, per germline (reference sequence). The V and J ends lost 1 base and 7 bases respectively, with 14 bases between them. The CDR3, as DNA: TGTGCCAGCAGCCAAGGTCCAGGATTTGGGAATGAGCAGTTCTTC. This sequence encodes CASSQGPGFGNEQFF.

V and J are TRBV5-1 and TRBJ2-5; D unclear. The ends were cut back, 2 bases at V and 4 bases at J, with 9 bases in the middle. The germline CDR1 and CDR2 sequences are SGHRS and YFSETQ. The CDR3 sequence is 13 residues long. CDR3 sequence reads: CASSFVAGETQYF. The CDR3 DNA sequence: TGCGCCAGCAGCTTTGTGGCTGGAGAGACCCAGTACTTC. The full variable domain, rest sourced from reference TRBV5-1 and TRBJ2-5, is KAGVTQTPRYLIKTRGQQVTLSCSPISGHRSVSWYQQTPGQGLQFLFEYFSETQRNKGNFPGRFSGRQFSNSRSEMNVSTLELGDSALYLCASSFVAGETQYFGPGTRLLVL.

The chain is built from TRBV2 and TRBJ2-1; D is uncertain. Germline CDR1 SNHLY, CDR2 FYNNEI. The CDR3 runs 13 residues. Trimming pared 5 bases from V and 9 bases from J, leaving 14 bases between. The CDR3 sequence is CASSIARVGEQFF. CDR3 nucleotide sequence: TGTGCCAGCAGTATCGCCCGGGTGGGTGAGCAGTTCTTC.

The rearrangement joins TRBV5-1 to TRBJ1-1, with TRBD1 matching 8 bases. The CDR3 extends over 14 amino acids. Germline values: CDR1 SGHRS, CDR2 YFSETQ. V lost 7 bases to trimming and J lost 5 bases; unmatched junction nucleotides: 10. The CDR3, as DNA: TGCGCCAGCTCTACGTCCAGGGGGCAAACTGAAGCTTTCTTT. Translation gives CASSTSRGQTEAFF.

The rearrangement uses TRBV5-5 and TRBJ2-5, with 12 bases aligning to TRBD2. J was trimmed by 4 bases and V by 8 bases; bases with no gene match: 9. The germline CDR1 and CDR2 sequences are SGHKS and YYEKEE (reference sequence). The CDR3 covers 15 residues. DNA for the CDR3: TGTGCCAGTTCCACCCTAGCGGGGGGGCCAGAGACCCAGTACTTC. Its translation: CASSTLAGGPETQYF.